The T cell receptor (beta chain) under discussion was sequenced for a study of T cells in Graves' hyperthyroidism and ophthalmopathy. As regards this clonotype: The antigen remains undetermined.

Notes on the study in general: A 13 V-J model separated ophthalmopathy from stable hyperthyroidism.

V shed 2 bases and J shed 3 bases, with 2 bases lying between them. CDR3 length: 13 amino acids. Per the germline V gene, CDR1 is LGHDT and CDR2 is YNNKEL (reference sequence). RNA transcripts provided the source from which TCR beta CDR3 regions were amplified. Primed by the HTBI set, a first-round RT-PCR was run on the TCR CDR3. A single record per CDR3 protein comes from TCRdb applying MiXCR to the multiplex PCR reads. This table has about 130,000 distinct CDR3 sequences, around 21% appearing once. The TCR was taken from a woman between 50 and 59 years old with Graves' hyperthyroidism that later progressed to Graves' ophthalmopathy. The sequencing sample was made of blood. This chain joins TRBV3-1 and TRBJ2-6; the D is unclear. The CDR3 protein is CASSQRGANVLTF. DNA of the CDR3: TGTGCCAGCAGCCAACGTGGGGCCAACGTCCTGACTTTC. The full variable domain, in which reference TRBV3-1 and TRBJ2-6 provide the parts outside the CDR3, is DTAVSQTPKYLVTQMGNDKSIKCEQNLGHDTMYWYKQDSKKFLKIMFSYNNKELIINETVPNRFSPKSPDKAHLNLHINSLELGDSAVYFCASSQRGANVLTFGAGSRLTVL.